The next 9 T cell receptor beta chains were all read from a single sample in a study of CD8+CD57+ T cells in acquired aplastic anemia. Researchers used genomic DNA as the template to profile TCR beta VDJ and CDR3. MiXCR was run by TCRdb on the reads, yielding one entry per CDR3 protein. Of about 170,000 distinct CDR3 sequences in the sample, roughly 48% were seen once. Patients picked for sequencing had shown CD8+CD57+ cell expansion detected by flow cytometry. The sample comprised sorted CD4+, CD8+, or CD8+CD57+ T cells (not recorded which) from PBMCs. The receptors stem from a human donor with aplastic anemia.

This clonotype was counted ten times or more. The J gene is TRBJ2-7, the V gene TRBV20-1; D is perhaps TRBD1 or TRBD2 (5 bases each). Germline CDR1 is DFQATT and CDR2 is SNEGSKA (reference sequence). V was pared by 0 bases and J by 2 bases, with 17 bases between. The length of the CDR3 is 16 residues. The CDR3 nucleotides are TGCAGTGCTAGAGATCTTGAGGGGATGGGCCCCTACGAGCAGTACTTC. Amino acid sequence: CSARDLEGMGPYEQYF.

The genes are TRBV15 and TRBJ1-1; 7 nucleotides align to TRBD1. V trimming: 0 bases; J trimming: 8 bases; junction bases outside the gene matches: 9. CDR3 length equals 15 residues. Germline V CDR1 and CDR2: LNHNV, YYDKDF (reference sequence). Here the CDR3 reads CATSRDRRGLAEAFF. CDR3 in DNA: TGTGCCACCAGCAGAGATCGGAGGGGGCTTGCGGAAGCTTTCTTT.

The rearrangement uses TRBV10-3 and TRBJ2-7, with D possibly being TRBD1 (8 bases). The CDR3 is 17 residues long. Between the trimmed V and J ends, which lost 10 bases and 1 base, there was a span of 26 bases. Per germline, CDR1 ENHRY and CDR2 SYGVKD. CDR3: CATRGAGTGLNSYEQYF. The CDR3, as DNA: TGTGCCACCCGGGGGGCAGGGACAGGATTAAATTCCTACGAGCAGTACTTC.

The J gene is TRBJ1-1, the V gene TRBV10-3, with a weak D call TRBD1 (6 bases). The germline V gene encodes CDR1 ENHRY and CDR2 SYGVKD. The CDR3 has 14 amino acids. Trimming cost V 2 bases and J 1 base, with 8 bases left between them. The CDR3 here is CAISEDRTNTEAFF. The CDR3 DNA reads as TGTGCCATCAGTGAGGACAGGACGAACACTGAAGCTTTCTTT.

This clonotype showed up many times. The V call is TRBV5-6, the J call TRBJ2-3, with D perhaps TRBD2 (7 bases). Germline values: CDR1 SGHDT, CDR2 YYEEEE. V lost 2 bases to trimming and J lost 2 bases, with 12 bases between them. The CDR3 is made up of 15 amino acids. In DNA, the CDR3 is TGTGCCAGCAGCTTTATGGCGGGGGCCACAGATACGCAGTATTTT. Protein: CASSFMAGATDTQYF.

The chain joins TRBV29-1 to TRBJ2-1; TRBD2 might be the D (6 bases). This CDR3 contains 12 residues. The V end was cut by 7 bases, the J end by 4 bases, with 11 bases between. CDR1 SQVTM and CDR2 ANQGSEA come from the germline V gene. CDR3 sequence (DNA): TGCAGCGGCCGGGACTCTTACAATGAGCAGTTCTTC. Residues: CSGRDSYNEQFF.

The rearrangement links TRBV12-3 or TRBV12-4 to TRBJ2-7, with 7 bases identical to TRBD2. J was trimmed by 3 bases and V by 3 bases; bases with no gene match: 11. This CDR3 has 16 amino acids. The CDR3, as DNA: TGTGCCAGCAGTTTCGGGCGGGGACCTAGCGGCTACGAGCAGTACTTC. Its translation: CASSFGRGPSGYEQYF.

This chain joins TRBV19 and TRBJ2-4; D perhaps matches TRBD1 (6 bases). V lost 6 bases and J 6 bases, leaving 18 bases between the germline ends. CDR3 length: 15 amino acids. Germline values: CDR1 LNHDA, CDR2 SQIVND (reference sequence). The CDR3 loop reads CASSTGFQGGNIQYF. The CDR3 nucleotides read TGTGCCAGTAGCACGGGATTCCAAGGGGGAAACATTCAGTACTTC.

In its sample, this clonotype was seen a few times. A read error may produce the germline difference seen at one junction end. This chain links TRBV25-1 with TRBJ1-4; the match to TRBD1 covers 7 bases. This CDR3 has 15 amino acids. CDR1 is MGHDK, CDR2 SYGVNS, per germline. The CDR3 sequence: CVSNLRQGRNGKLFF. Here the CDR3 DNA reads TGTGTCAGCAACCTCCGACAGGGCAGAAATGGAAAACTGTTTTTT.